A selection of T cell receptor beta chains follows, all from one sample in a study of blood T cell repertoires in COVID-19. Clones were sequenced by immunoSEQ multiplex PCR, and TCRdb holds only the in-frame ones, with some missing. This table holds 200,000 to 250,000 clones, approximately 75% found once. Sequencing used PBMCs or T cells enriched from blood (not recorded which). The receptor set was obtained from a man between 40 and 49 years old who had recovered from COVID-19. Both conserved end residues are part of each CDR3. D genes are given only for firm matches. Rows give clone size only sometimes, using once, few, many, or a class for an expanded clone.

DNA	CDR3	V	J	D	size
TGCGCCAGCAGCCAAGTTTTGCGGCAACCCCCTGGCTACACCTTC	CASSQVLRQPPGYTF	TRBV4-1	TRBJ1-2	NA	NA
TGTGCCAGCAGCTTAGTCCCGGGAGGGGCCTACGAGCAGTACTTC	CASSLVPGGAYEQYF	TRBV7-2	TRBJ2-7	TRBD2	NA
TGCGCCAGCAGTGAGCTATTTAGGACAGCTAGTTTTGACAATGAGCAGTTCTTC	CASSELFRTASFDNEQFF	TRBV10-2	TRBJ2-1	NA	NA
TGTGCCAGTAGTATAGATCGTGACAGGTCCAGACCCCAGCATTTT	CASSIDRDRSRPQHF	TRBV19	TRBJ1-5	NA	NA
TGCAGCGTCGGACAGACCTACGAGCAGTACTTC	CSVGQTYEQYF	TRBV29-1	TRBJ2-7	NA	NA
TGCGCCAGCAGTCCCGGGGGGGGGCAGTACTTC	CASSPGGGQYF	TRBV10-2	TRBJ2-7	TRBD2	few
TGTGCCTGGAGGGGGGGGGCGATCAATGAGCAGTTCTTC	CAWRGGAINEQFF	TRBV30	TRBJ2-1	NA	NA
TGTGCCAGCAGTCCAGGGCGTCTTCCCCTAAGTTCCGACGAGCAGTACTTC	CASSPGRLPLSSDEQYF	TRBV5-6	TRBJ2-7	NA	once
TGTGCCAGCTCACAACAGGGGCGGGGAGCTTTCTTT	CASSQQGRGAFF	TRBV18	TRBJ1-1	TRBD1	NA
TGTGCCAGTAGCCTGCCGGGACAGGGAAGAGCCAAAAACATTCAGTACTTC	CASSLPGQGRAKNIQYF	TRBV19	TRBJ2-4	TRBD1	many
TGTGCCAGCAGCGTAGCTGTAGGGCAGGGGATGATCTTC	CASSVAVGQGMIF	TRBV9	TRBJ2-1	NA	NA
TGTGCCAGCAGTTTATCGGTCAGGGGGAGCTCCTACGAGCAGTACTTC	CASSLSVRGSSYEQYF	TRBV27	TRBJ2-7	TRBD1	NA
TGTGCTGTTGCGACAGGGGTCGGCTCTGGGGCCAACGTCCTGACTTTC	CAVATGVGSGANVLTF	TRBV7-2	TRBJ2-6	TRBD1	NA
TGCGCCAGCAGCCAAGGTCTAGTCTTCGAGCAGTACTTC	CASSQGLVFEQYF	TRBV4-1	TRBJ2-7	NA	NA
TGCGCCAGCAGCCAAGTGGAGGTGGTCTCTGGGGCCAACGTCCTGACTTTC	CASSQVEVVSGANVLTF	TRBV4-1	TRBJ2-6	NA	NA
TGTGCCAGCAGCGCCCGACAGGGTAAAGAAAAACTGTTTTTT	CASSARQGKEKLFF	TRBV2	TRBJ1-4	TRBD1	NA
TGTGCCACACACGGGGGGGCTGTAAATGAGCAGTTCTTC	CATHGGAVNEQFF	TRBV6-5	TRBJ2-1	TRBD2	NA
TGTGCCGGAAGACGTGGACAGGGTGGCTCTGGGGCCAACGTCCTGACTTTC	CAGRRGQGGSGANVLTF	TRBV7-9	TRBJ2-6	TRBD1	NA
TGTGCCAGCAGCTTAAGTCTGGCTAGCGGGAGGACGAGCAAGTACTTC	CASSLSLASGRTSKYF	TRBV11-2	TRBJ2-7	TRBD2	once
TGTGCCAGCAGCTTAGACTTCTCCTCATACACTGAAGCTTTCTTT	CASSLDFSSYTEAFF	TRBV7-9	TRBJ1-1	NA	NA
TGTGCCAGCGCCACAGGGGGCTCCCAAGAGACCCAGTACTTC	CASATGGSQETQYF	TRBV7-9	TRBJ2-5	TRBD1	NA
TGTGCCGTCCGAGCGGGAGGTACGCAGTATTTT	CAVRAGGTQYF	TRBV12-3/TRBV12-4	TRBJ2-3	TRBD2	NA
TGTGCCACCAGTCCGGGCGGGAGCTCCTACGAGCAGTACTTC	CATSPGGSSYEQYF	TRBV24-1	TRBJ2-7	TRBD2	few